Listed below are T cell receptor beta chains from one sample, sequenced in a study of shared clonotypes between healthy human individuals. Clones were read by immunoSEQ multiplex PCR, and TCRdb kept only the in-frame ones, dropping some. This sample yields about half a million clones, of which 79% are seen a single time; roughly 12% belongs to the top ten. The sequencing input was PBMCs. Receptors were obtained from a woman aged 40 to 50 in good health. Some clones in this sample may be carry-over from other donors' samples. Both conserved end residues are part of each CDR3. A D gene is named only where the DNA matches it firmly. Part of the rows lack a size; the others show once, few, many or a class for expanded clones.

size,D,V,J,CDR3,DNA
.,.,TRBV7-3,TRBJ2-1,CASSQDRRNEQFF,TGTGCCAGCAGTCAGGACAGACGCAATGAGCAGTTCTTC
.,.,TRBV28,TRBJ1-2,CASSPQGVFYGYTF,TGTGCCAGCAGTCCGCAGGGAGTGTTCTATGGCTACACCTTC
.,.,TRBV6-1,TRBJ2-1,CASSETEQFF,TGTGCCAGCAGTGAAACTGAGCAGTTCTTC
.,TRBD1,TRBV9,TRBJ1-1,CASSRQGMNTEAFF,TGTGCCAGCAGCCGACAGGGGATGAACACTGAAGCTTTCTTT
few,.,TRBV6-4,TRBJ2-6,CASSGPTKLGGANVLTF,TGTGCCAGCAGTGGGCCAACGAAACTGGGCGGGGCCAACGTCCTGACTTTC
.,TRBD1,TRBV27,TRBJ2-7,CASSLWDRGRPGEQYF,TGTGCCAGCAGTTTATGGGACAGGGGGCGCCCTGGCGAGCAGTACTTC
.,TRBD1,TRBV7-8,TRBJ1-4,CASSLQGGYGKLFF,TGTGCCAGCAGCTTGCAAGGGGGCTATGGAAAACTGTTTTTT
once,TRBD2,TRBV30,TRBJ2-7,CAWSRLAGGSSYEQYF,TGTGCCTGGAGTCGACTAGCGGGAGGGAGCTCCTACGAGCAGTACTTC
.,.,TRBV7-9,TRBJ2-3,CASSLVLGPSTDTQYF,TGTGCCAGCAGCTTAGTACTAGGGCCGAGCACAGATACGCAGTATTTT
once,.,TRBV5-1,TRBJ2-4,CASSFQDGVQNIQYF,TGCGCCAGCAGCTTCCAGGACGGGGTCCAAAACATTCAGTACTTC
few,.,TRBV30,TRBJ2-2,CAWSPGGELFF,TGTGCCTGGAGTCCGGGGGGGGAGCTGTTTTTT
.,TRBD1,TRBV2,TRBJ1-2,CASSEYGQGYGYTF,TGTGCCAGCAGTGAATATGGACAGGGGTATGGCTACACCTTC
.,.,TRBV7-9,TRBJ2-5,CASSAQDETQYF,TGTGCCAGCAGCGCTCAGGATGAGACCCAGTACTTC
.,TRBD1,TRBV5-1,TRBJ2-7,CASSLGDRETNEQYF,TGCGCCAGCAGCTTGGGGGACAGGGAGACCAACGAGCAGTACTTC
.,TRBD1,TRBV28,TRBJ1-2,CASSPPGQGVNYGYTF,TGTGCCAGCAGTCCGCCGGGACAGGGCGTTAACTATGGCTACACCTTC
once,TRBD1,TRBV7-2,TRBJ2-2,CASSFPRTGGVLGELFF,TGTGCCAGCAGCTTCCCTCGGACAGGGGGCGTTCTCGGGGAGCTGTTTTTT
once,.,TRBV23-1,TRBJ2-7,CASSQSGPRTRTEQYF,TGCGCCAGCAGTCAATCAGGGCCTCGGACGCGAACTGAGCAGTACTTC
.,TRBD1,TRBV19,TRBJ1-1,CASQTGTGGPEAFF,TGTGCCAGTCAAACCGGGACAGGGGGACCTGAAGCTTTCTTT
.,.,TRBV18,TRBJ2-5,CASSQTGLQETQYF,TGTGCCAGCTCCCAGACAGGTTTACAAGAGACCCAGTACTTC
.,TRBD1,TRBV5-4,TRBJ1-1,CASSLPGQGNTEAFF,TGTGCCAGCAGCTTACCGGGACAGGGGAACACTGAAGCTTTCTTT
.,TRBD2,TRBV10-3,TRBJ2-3,CAISRPSGSLTDTQYF,TGTGCCATCAGTAGACCAAGCGGGAGTTTGACAGATACGCAGTATTTT
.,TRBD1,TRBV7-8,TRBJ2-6,CASGTGGDSGANVLTF,TGTGCCAGCGGAACAGGGGGAGACTCTGGGGCCAACGTCCTGACTTTC
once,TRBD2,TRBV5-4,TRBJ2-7,CASSLRTSSSYEQYF,TGTGCCAGCAGCTTGCGGACTAGCAGTTCCTACGAGCAGTACTTC
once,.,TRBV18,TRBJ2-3,CASSPPGSRTDTQYF,TGTGCCAGCTCACCACCGGGCAGCCGCACAGATACGCAGTATTTT
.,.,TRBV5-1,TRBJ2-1,CASSLAPEKTINEQFF,TGCGCCAGCAGCTTGGCCCCAGAAAAGACTATCAATGAGCAGTTCTTC
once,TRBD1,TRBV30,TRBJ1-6,CAWSGGQGSSYNSPLHF,TGTGCCTGGAGTGGGGGACAGGGGAGCTCCTATAATTCACCCCTCCACTTT
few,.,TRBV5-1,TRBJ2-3,CASSSSKGADTQYF,TGCGCCAGCAGCTCCTCCAAGGGTGCAGATACGCAGTATTTT
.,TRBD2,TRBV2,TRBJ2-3,CASSEARIAGDPYF,TGTGCCAGCAGTGAAGCGAGAATAGCGGGAGACCCGTATTTT
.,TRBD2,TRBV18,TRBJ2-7,CASSLKTSGSYEQYF,TGTGCCAGCTCACTTAAGACTAGCGGGAGCTACGAGCAGTACTTC
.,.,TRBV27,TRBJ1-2,CASSLGIGKPNYGYTF,TGTGCCAGCAGTTTAGGGATAGGGAAGCCTAACTATGGCTACACCTTC
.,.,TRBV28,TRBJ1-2,CASSLPRGESLPAGYTF,TGTGCCAGCAGTTTGCCTCGGGGCGAATCGCTGCCGGCTGGCTACACCTTC
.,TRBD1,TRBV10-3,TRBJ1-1,CATVRDRGIDTEAFF,TGTGCCACCGTCCGGGACAGGGGGATAGACACTGAAGCTTTCTTT
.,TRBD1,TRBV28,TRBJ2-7,CATWGPTGRLYF,TGTGCCACCTGGGGCCCGACAGGGCGGCTGTACTTC
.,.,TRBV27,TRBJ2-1,CASSLGRGNEQFF,TGTGCCAGCAGTCTAGGGAGGGGGAACGAGCAGTTCTTC
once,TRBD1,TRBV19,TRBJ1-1,CASIRPGGFGEAFF,TGTGCCAGTATCAGACCAGGGGGGTTTGGTGAAGCTTTCTTT
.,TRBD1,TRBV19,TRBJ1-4,CASSTERTGGDEKLFF,TGTGCCAGTAGTACCGAGAGAACAGGGGGCGATGAAAAACTGTTTTTT
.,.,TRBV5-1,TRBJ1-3,CASSLAGPPGNTIYF,TGCGCCAGCAGCTTGGCCGGGCCCCCTGGAAACACCATATATTTT
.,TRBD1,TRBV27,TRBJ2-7,CASSFRQGLYEQYF,TGTGCCAGCAGTTTCCGACAGGGCCTCTACGAGCAGTACTTC
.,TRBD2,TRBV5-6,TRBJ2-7,CASTNMGLAGANEQYF,TGTGCCAGCACCAATATGGGACTAGCGGGAGCAAACGAGCAGTACTTC
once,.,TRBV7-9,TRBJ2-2,CASSLGSANTGELFF,TGTGCCAGCAGCTTAGGTAGCGCGAACACCGGGGAGCTGTTTTTT
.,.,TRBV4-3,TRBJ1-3,CASSHIGGTGNTIYF,TGCGCCAGCAGCCACATTGGAGGGACTGGAAACACCATATATTTT
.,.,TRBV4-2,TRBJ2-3,CASSPEGRDRTDTQYF,TGTGCCAGCAGCCCTGAGGGGCGGGACCGCACAGATACGCAGTATTTT
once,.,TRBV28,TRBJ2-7,CASSFGSLGYEQYF,TGTGCCAGCAGTTTTGGGTCCCTAGGGTACGAGCAGTACTTC
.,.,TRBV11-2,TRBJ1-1,CASSFVTGLGAEAFF,TGTGCCAGCAGCTTTGTCACAGGGCTTGGGGCTGAAGCTTTCTTT
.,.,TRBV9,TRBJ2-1,CASSAYRVGNEQFF,TGTGCCAGCAGCGCCTACAGGGTTGGTAATGAGCAGTTCTTC
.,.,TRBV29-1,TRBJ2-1,CSVVGGDEQFF,TGCAGCGTTGTCGGAGGGGACGAGCAGTTCTTC
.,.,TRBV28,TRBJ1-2,CASIPGSLEDYGYTF,TGTGCCAGCATTCCAGGGTCTCTGGAGGACTATGGCTACACCTTC
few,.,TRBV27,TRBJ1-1,CASSLTGHTEAFF,TGTGCCAGCAGTTTGACAGGACACACTGAAGCTTTCTTT
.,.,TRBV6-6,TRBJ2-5,CASRRHEGKETQYF,TGTGCCAGCCGGCGCCACGAGGGGAAAGAGACCCAGTACTTC
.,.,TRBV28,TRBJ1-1,CASLARSGMNTEAFF,TGTGCCAGCCTAGCCCGGTCAGGGATGAACACTGAAGCTTTCTTT
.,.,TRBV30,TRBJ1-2,CAWSGVDSVYGYTF,TGTGCCTGGAGTGGGGTGGACAGTGTGTATGGCTACACCTTC
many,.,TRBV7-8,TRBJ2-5,CASSLEAGYAYF,TGTGCCAGCAGCTTAGAGGCTGGGTATGCGTACTTC
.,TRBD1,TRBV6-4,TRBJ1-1,CASSKQGSTEAFF,TGTGCCAGCAGTAAACAGGGGAGCACTGAAGCTTTCTTT
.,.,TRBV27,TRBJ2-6,CASSLSGTGANVLTF,TGTGCCAGCAGTTTATCAGGGACTGGGGCCAACGTCCTGACTTTC
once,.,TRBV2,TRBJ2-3,CARSWGTDTQYF,TGTGCCAGGTCGTGGGGCACAGATACGCAGTATTTT
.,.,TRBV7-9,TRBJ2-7,CASSPSPYEQYF,TGTGCCAGCAGCCCTTCCCCCTACGAGCAGTACTTC
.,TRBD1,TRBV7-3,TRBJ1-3,CASSLRPRDRGNTIYF,TGTGCCAGCAGCTTACGCCCCCGGGACAGGGGAAACACCATATATTTT
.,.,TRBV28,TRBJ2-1,CASGGHNDNEQFF,TGTGCCAGCGGGGGACATAACGACAATGAGCAGTTCTTC